The TCR beta chain under discussion was sequenced for a study of blood T cell repertoires in COVID-19. Study in general: From the United States, Italy and Spain came samples of acute and convalescent COVID-19. PBMCs, B-cell-depleted T cells, or T cells provided the cDNA or gDNA that made up the material.

CDR1 and CDR2 from the germline V gene are SGHNT and YYREEE (reference sequence). V lost 5 bases, J lost 4 bases, and 7 bases stayed unmatched. This CDR3 region has 14 residues. Source study methods: Amplified reference gene primers provided the basis for estimating nucleated cell counts. The table came from immunoSEQ multiplex PCR; TCRdb's copy has only in-frame clones and leaves some out. That table gives V, J and clone size, and the DNA gave D and trimming. The sample records over 100,000 clones, 70% to 90% being singletons. The TCR comes from a man between 45 and 60 years old with acute or convalescent COVID-19. The specimen was peripheral blood. The rearrangement joins TRBV5-4 to TRBJ2-7; 9 positions agree with TRBD1. CDR3 sequence (DNA): TGTGCCAGCAGTTCATGGACAGGGGATTACGAGCAGTACTTC. It codes for CASSSWTGDYEQYF.